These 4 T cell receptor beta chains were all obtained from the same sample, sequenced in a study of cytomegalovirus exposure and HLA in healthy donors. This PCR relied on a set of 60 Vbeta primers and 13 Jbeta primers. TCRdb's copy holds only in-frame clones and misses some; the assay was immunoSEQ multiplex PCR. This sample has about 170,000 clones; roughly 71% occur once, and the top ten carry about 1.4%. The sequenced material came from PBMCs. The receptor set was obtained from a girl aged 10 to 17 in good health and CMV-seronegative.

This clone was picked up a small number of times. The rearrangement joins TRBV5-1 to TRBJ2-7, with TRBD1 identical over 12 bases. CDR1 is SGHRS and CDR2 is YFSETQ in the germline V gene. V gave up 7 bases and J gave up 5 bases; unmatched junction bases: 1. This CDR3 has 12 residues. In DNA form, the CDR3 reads TGCGCCAGCGGGACAGGGGGCGACGAGCAGTACTTC. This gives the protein CASGTGGDEQYF.

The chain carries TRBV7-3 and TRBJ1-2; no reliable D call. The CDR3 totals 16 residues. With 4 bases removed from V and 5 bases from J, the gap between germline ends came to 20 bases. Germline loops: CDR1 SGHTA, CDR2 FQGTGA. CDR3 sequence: CASSSGGSTIPYGYTF. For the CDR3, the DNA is TGTGCCAGCAGCTCCGGCGGCAGTACTATCCCTTATGGCTACACCTTC.

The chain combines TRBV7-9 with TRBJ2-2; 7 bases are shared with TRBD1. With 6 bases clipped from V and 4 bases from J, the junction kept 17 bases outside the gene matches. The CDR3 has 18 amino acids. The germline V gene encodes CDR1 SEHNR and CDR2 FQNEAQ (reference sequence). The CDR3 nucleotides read TGTGCCAGCAGGGATTTAGGGATCGGGACAGTACTCACCGGGGAGCTGTTTTTT. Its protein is CASRDLGIGTVLTGELFF.

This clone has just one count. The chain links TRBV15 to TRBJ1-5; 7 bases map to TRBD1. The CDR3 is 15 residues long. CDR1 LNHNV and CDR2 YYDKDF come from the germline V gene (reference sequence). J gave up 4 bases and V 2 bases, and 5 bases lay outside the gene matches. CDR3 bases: TGTGCCACCAGCAGATACCGGGACAGAAATCAGCCCCAGCATTTT. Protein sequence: CATSRYRDRNQPQHF.